The sequence of this TCR beta chain was determined in a study of CD8 T cells in Susac syndrome. General study findings and limits: The TCR sequencing and HLA analysis in the study involved a relatively small number of individuals, as the study acknowledged.

Germline assignment: CDR1 SGDLS and CDR2 YYNGEE. Trimming removed 3 bases from V and 2 bases from J, with 15 bases in between. There are 16 residues in the CDR3. cDNA came from about 0.5 to 1 ug RNA primed by random hexamers. The amplification used immunoSEQ multiplex PCR on TCR beta CDR3; it spanned 54 Vbeta and 13 Jbeta. One entry per CDR3 protein, called by TCRdb with MiXCR from the immunoSEQ multiplex PCR reads. This sample has roughly 200,000 distinct CDR3 sequences; more than 85% occur once, and the top ten carry just over 0.08%. Sequencing of TCR beta drew on CD8+ and CD4+ T cells from blood. TEMRA cells were FACS-enriched, with CD8+ and CD4+ T cells isolated negatively. A remark on this clonotype: Its antigen is not identified.

V and J are TRBV9 and TRBJ1-3; D remains ambiguous. The sample was CD4+ T cells from PBMCs. The sequence was obtained from a human donor with multiple sclerosis. CDR3 coding DNA: TGTGCCAGCAGCGGTGGACTGCTAGCGGCTGGAAACACCATATATTTT. This encodes CASSGGLLAAGNTIYF.